This T cell receptor beta chain was sequenced in a study of blood T cells in healthy people across ages. A second PCR of about 7 to 12 cycles used a sample-barcoded 5' primer and a J-beta primer mix. CDR3-containing paired-end reads numbered at least 2.5 million in each sample. TCRdb reanalysed the 5' RACE reads using MiXCR and keeps one entry per CDR3 protein. The sample holds about 1.4 million distinct CDR3 sequences, approximately 59% seen once. V lost 1 base to trimming and J lost 7 bases, with 12 bases between them. Germline lookup yields CDR1 SQVTM and CDR2 ANQGSEA. The CDR3 length is 13 residues. The draw of peripheral blood yielded ten milliliters from each donor. This clonotype was seen just once.

V usage is TRBV29-1 and J usage is TRBJ2-3, with no clear D. This receptor was taken from a young man in good health. Material for sequencing was blood. The CDR3 protein is CSVEAPRYNTQYF. The CDR3 DNA sequence: TGCAGCGTTGAAGCGCCTAGGTACAATACGCAGTATTTT.